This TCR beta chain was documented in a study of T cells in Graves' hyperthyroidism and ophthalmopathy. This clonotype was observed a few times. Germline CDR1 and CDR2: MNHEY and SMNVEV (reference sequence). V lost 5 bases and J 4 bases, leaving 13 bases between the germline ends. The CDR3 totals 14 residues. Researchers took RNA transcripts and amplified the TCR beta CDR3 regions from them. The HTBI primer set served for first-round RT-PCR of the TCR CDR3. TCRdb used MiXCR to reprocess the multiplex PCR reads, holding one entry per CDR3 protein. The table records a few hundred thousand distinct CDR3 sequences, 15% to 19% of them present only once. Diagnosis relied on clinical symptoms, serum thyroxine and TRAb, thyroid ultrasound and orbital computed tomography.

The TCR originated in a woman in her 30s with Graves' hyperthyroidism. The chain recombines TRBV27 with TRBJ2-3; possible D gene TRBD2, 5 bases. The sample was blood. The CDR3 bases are TGTGCCAGCAGTAGAAGTAGCGCTGCAGATACGCAGTATTTT. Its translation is CASSRSSAADTQYF.